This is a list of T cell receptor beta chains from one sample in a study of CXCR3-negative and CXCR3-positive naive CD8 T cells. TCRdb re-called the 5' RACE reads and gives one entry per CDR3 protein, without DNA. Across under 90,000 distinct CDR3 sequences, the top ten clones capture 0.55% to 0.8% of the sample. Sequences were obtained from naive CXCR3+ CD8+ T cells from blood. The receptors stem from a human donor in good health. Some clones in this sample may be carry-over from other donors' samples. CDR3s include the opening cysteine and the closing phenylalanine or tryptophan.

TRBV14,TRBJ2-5,CASSLSTGVEETQYF
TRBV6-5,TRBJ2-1,CASRTWDRKNEQFF
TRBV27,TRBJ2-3,CASSQRWYVTDTQYF
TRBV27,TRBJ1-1,CASSIRGRGDTEAFF
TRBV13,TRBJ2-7,CASSPRAEEQYF
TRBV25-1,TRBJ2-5,CASSPGAGIETQYF
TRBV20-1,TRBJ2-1,CSARVRGSSYNEQFF
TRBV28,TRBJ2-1,CASSQQTGYNEQFF
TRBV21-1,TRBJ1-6,CASSKVSPLHF
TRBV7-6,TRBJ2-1,CASSPFVGFNEQFF
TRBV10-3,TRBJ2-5,CAISESSRGGETQYF
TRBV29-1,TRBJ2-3,CSVAGGGTDTQYF
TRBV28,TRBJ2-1,CASSLLPDNEQFF
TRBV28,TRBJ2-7,CASGRTNVYEQYF
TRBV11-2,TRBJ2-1,CASSLRVRDTGEQFF
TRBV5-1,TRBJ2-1,CASSLEMAGAYNEQFF
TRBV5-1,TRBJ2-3,CASSWGQGTDTQYF
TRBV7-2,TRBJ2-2,CASSPGTGGAGGELFF
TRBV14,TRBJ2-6,CASSQGRQAPSGANVLTF
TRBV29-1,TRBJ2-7,CSVEGTSGGNSYEQYF
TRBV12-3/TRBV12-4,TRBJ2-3,CASSGLAGEGGTDTQYF
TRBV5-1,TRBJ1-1,CASSLYRSNTEAFF
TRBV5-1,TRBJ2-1,CASSLVSGREQFF
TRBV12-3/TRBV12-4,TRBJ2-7,CASSLVAESSYEQYF
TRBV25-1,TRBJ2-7,CASSDGTYEQYF
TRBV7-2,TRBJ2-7,CASSLGDRGYEQYF
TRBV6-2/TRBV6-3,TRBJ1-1,CASSYLEGANTEAFF
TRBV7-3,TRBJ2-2,CASSFGQGDTGELFF
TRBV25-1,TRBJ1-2,CASSGPGHNYGYTF
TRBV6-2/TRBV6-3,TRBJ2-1,CASSTPGGFSYNEQFF
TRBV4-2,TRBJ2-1,CASSWNIRPGSDEQFF
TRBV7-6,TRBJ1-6,CASSRRPGYENSPLHF
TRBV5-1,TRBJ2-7,CASSHTRDGRAYEQYF
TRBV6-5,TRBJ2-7,CASRAGHYIPSEQYF
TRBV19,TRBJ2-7,CASSIGLQLAGEAYEQYF
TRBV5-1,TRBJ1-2,CASSLEGDGYTF
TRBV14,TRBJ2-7,CASSVGQGRYEQYF
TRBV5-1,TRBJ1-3,CASSSSGSSGNTIYF
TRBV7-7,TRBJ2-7,CASSPYPGTGHYEQYF
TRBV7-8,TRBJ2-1,CASSSNRGGGETNEQFF
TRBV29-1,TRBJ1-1,CSVGGGEMNTEAFF
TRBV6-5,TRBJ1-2,CASSLGQGNGYTF
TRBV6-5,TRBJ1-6,CASRAGTEYNSPLHF
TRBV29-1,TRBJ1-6,CSVERGYNSPLHF
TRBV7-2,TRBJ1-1,CASSFPGAGTEAFF
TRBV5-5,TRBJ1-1,CASSFQTTEAFF
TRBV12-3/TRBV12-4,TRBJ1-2,CASSLDTYGYTF
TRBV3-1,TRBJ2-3,CASSPTPPTRMTDTQYF
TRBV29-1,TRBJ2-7,CSVEAGPRGEQYF
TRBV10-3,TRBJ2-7,CAISAPTGLSPYEQYF
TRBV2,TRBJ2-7,CASIMPDSYEQYF
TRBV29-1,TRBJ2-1,CSVAGGVHNEQFF